Shown below are 29 T cell receptor beta chains from a single sample sequenced in a study of T cell responses to AZD1222 COVID-19 vaccine (dated by TCRdb to the early 2020s). The library relied on the immunoSEQ multiplex PCR assay. Here the immuneACCESS table is served through TCRdb, limited to in-frame sequences with V and J called. Missing clones are a known gap in these copies; in checked studies unresolved V genes cover under half, and the rest lacks a known reason. Counted in this sample were some 110,000 clones; roughly 90% of them appeared once. Of the sample, 4.2% is held by the ten largest clones. The sample's time point label is to be understood as: baseline before first vaccination. The sample consisted of peripheral blood, taken on day 0 of AZD1222 vaccination. The receptors come from an adult in good health.

The chain combines TRBV19 with TRBJ2-1; 13 positions match TRBD2. The V gene's germline CDR1 is LNHDA and CDR2 SQIVND (reference sequence). CDR3 length: 15 residues. V was pared by 9 bases and J by 2 bases, with 4 bases of the junction left unmatched. CDR3 bases: TGTGCCAGCGACGGGACTAGCGGGACCTACAATGAGCAGTTCTTC. It specifies CASDGTSGTYNEQFF.

This sequence joins TRBV7-3 and TRBJ1-1, with 7 bases fitting TRBD1. CDR1 SGHTA and CDR2 FQGTGA come from the germline V gene. CDR3 length: 13 residues. Trimming at V came to 5 bases and at J to 3 bases, leaving 3 bases not matched to a gene. The CDR3 DNA follows: TGTGCCAGCAGCCAACAGGGGCACACTGAAGCTTTCTTT. Residues: CASSQQGHTEAFF.

The gene calls are TRBV28 and TRBJ1-1; D remains ambiguous. This CDR3 is 13 amino acids long. V dropped 7 bases and J dropped 3 bases, with 12 bases sitting between them. Per germline, CDR1 MDHEN and CDR2 SYDVKM. CDR3 nucleotide sequence: TGTGCCAGCATGACCCCCGGGTACACTGAAGCTTTCTTT. Translating gives CASMTPGYTEAFF.

This clone was counted only a few times. This rearrangement joins TRBV28 to TRBJ2-7; 12 nucleotides align to TRBD2. V trimming: 7 bases; J trimming: 4 bases; junction bases outside the gene matches: 11. Germline CDR1 reads MDHEN; CDR2 reads SYDVKM. The CDR3 sequence is 16 residues long. The CDR3 protein is CASTTGLGLAGYEQYF. The CDR3 DNA sequence: TGTGCCAGCACCACCGGCTTGGGACTAGCGGGTTACGAGCAGTACTTC.

In DNA form, the CDR3 reads TGTGCCAGCAGTTACTCGTGGGCAGGGAATCAGCCCCAGCATTTT. It translates to CASSYSWAGNQPQHF. The chain employs TRBV6-5 and TRBJ1-5; TRBD1 might be the D (5 bases). In germline, CDR1 is MNHEY, CDR2 SVGAGI. The CDR3 spans 15 residues. Trimming shortened V by 0 bases and J by 4 bases, and 10 bases separated the two germline ends.

The genes are TRBV27 and TRBJ2-1; either TRBD1 or TRBD2 may supply D (5 bases each). V lost 6 bases and J lost 3, with 12 bases in between. In germline, CDR1 is MNHEY, CDR2 SMNVEV (reference sequence). This CDR3 contains 14 residues. The CDR3 DNA sequence: TGTGCCAGCAGGAGGGGAGACATCTACAATGAGCAGTTCTTC. This translates into CASRRGDIYNEQFF.

This chain joins TRBV7-9 and TRBJ2-1; the match to TRBD2 covers 7 bases. CDR3 length: 16 residues. CDR1 and CDR2 from the germline V gene are SEHNR and FQNEAQ (reference sequence). V was pared by 5 bases and J by 4 bases, with 11 bases of the junction left unmatched. DNA for the CDR3: TGTGCCAGCAGCCCCCTCCGGGGGGTCACTTACAATGAGCAGTTCTTC. As protein: CASSPLRGVTYNEQFF.

The chain employs TRBV11-2 and TRBJ2-7; TRBD2 aligns across 7 bases. This CDR3 has 15 amino acids. V shed 7 bases and J 7 bases; nucleotides not matched to a gene: 16. Germline CDR1 and CDR2: SGHAT and FQNNGV. The CDR3 sequence: CASTTWGGVEREQYF. The DNA of the CDR3 is TGTGCCAGCACCACTTGGGGGGGAGTAGAAAGGGAGCAGTACTTC.

V usage is TRBV5-4 and J usage is TRBJ1-2, with unresolved D. CDR3 length: 11 amino acids. The germline gives CDR1 SGHNT, CDR2 YYREEE (reference sequence). Trimming left V 4 bases short and J 3 bases short, with 4 bases between. CDR3 sequence (DNA): TGTGCCAGCAGCCTCGACTATGGCTACACCTTC. Protein: CASSLDYGYTF.

The chain recombines TRBV20-1 with TRBJ1-3; D gene unclear. Germline CDR1 is DFQATT and CDR2 is SNEGSKA (reference sequence). The CDR3 runs 14 residues. The V end lost 3 bases, the J end lost 1 base, and 10 bases lay between the germline ends. The CDR3 DNA reads as TGCAGTGCTAGTAAGCAGTCTTCTGGAAACACCATATATTTT. Translated: CSASKQSSGNTIYF.

The rearrangement links TRBV3-1 (or the pseudogene TRBV3-2) to TRBJ2-1, with 8 nucleotides matching TRBD1. Germline V CDR1 and CDR2: LGHDT, YNNKEL (reference sequence). V gave up 2 bases and J gave up 7 bases; unmatched junction bases: 10. The CDR3 spans 16 residues. The CDR3 nucleotides read TGTGCCAGCAGCCAAAATTTCGGACAGGGTTGGAATGAGCAGTTCTTC. Protein: CASSQNFGQGWNEQFF.

The V and J genes are TRBV24-1 and TRBJ2-1; the D gene could be TRBD1 or TRBD2 (5 bases each). The CDR3 spans 13 residues. Deletions cut 3 bases from V and 8 bases from J, with 10 bases between. Germline V gives CDR1 KGHDR, CDR2 SFDVKD. The DNA of the CDR3 is TGTGCCACCAGTGATATCCGGGGCCATGAGCAGTTCTTC. Amino acids: CATSDIRGHEQFF.

A single count supports this clone. This chain connects TRBV6-5 to TRBJ1-2; 7 nucleotides line up with TRBD1. This CDR3 is 15 amino acids long. Losses at the gene ends were 6 bases for V and 4 bases for J; bases not matched to a gene: 11. Germline-derived CDR1 and CDR2 are MNHEY and SVGAGI. This CDR3 reads CASSQSSGGPYGYTF. The CDR3 DNA reads TGTGCCAGCAGCCAATCCTCAGGGGGACCCTATGGCTACACCTTC.

The CDR3 protein is CASSLGPGELFF. The CDR3 DNA reads as TGTGCCAGCAGTTTAGGGCCGGGGGAGCTGTTTTTT. The chain has TRBV28 and TRBJ2-2; D is ambiguous. The germline V gene has CDR1 MDHEN and CDR2 SYDVKM. CDR3 length: 12 residues. V lost 2 bases and J 8 bases, leaving 6 bases between the germline ends.

V usage is TRBV6-5 and J usage is TRBJ1-1, with a weak D call TRBD1 (5 bases). Per germline, CDR1 MNHEY and CDR2 SVGAGI. This CDR3 comprises 15 residues. V lost 5 bases, J lost 1 base, and 14 bases lay in between. The CDR3 loop reads CASSTTGHSNTEAFF. The CDR3 DNA reads TGTGCCAGCAGTACCACCGGACATTCGAACACTGAAGCTTTCTTT.

CDR3 in amino acids: CASSLGLDTEAFF. As DNA, the CDR3 is TGTGCCAGCAGCTTGGGGCTGGACACTGAAGCTTTCTTT. The rearrangement joins TRBV11-2 to TRBJ1-1; D possibly corresponds to TRBD1 (5 bases). Deletions cut 3 bases from V and 3 bases from J, with 8 bases between. Per the germline V gene, CDR1 is SGHAT and CDR2 is FQNNGV. This CDR3 is 13 amino acids long.

V and J are TRBV6-5 and TRBJ1-2; tentative D call: TRBD1 (5 bases). V was cut by 2 bases and J by 7 bases, with 11 bases left in between. This CDR3 comprises 13 residues. From germline, CDR1 is MNHEY and CDR2 SVGAGI. As DNA, the CDR3 is TGTGCCAGCAGTTACCTTGGGGGGGGTGGCTACACCTTC. It specifies CASSYLGGGGYTF.

The rearrangement joins TRBV12-3 or TRBV12-4 to TRBJ1-2; no definite D call. V lost 5 bases to trimming and J lost 4 bases, with 11 bases between them. This CDR3 has 13 residues. The CDR3: CASSPGYPYGYTF. As DNA, the CDR3 is TGTGCCAGCAGTCCCGGGTATCCCTATGGCTACACCTTC.

V is TRBV7-5 and J is TRBJ1-5. TRBV7-5 is termed a pseudogene. The CDR3 has 18 amino acids. The CDR3 DNA follows: TGTGCCAGAAGCTCCGAGATCAGCAGGGAGGCAGGGAATCAGCCCCAGCATTTT. Amino acid sequence: CARSSEISREAGNQPQHF.

The chain combines TRBV29-1 with TRBJ2-1; a weak D match, TRBD1 (6 bases). Germline V CDR1 and CDR2: SQVTM, ANQGSEA. V was cut by 8 bases and J by 2 bases, with 19 bases left in between. CDR3 length: 15 amino acids. In DNA, the CDR3 is TGCAGCCACACGGGAACAGGGACGGCCTACAATGAGCAGTTCTTC. Its translation: CSHTGTGTAYNEQFF.

The CDR3: CASSQPGQGRSRAFF. The CDR3 nucleotides are TGTGCCAGCAGTCAGCCGGGACAGGGTCGTTCTAGGGCTTTCTTT. V and J are TRBV6-5 and TRBJ1-1; 9 bases are shared with TRBD1. The CDR3 contains 15 residues. Germline loops: CDR1 MNHEY, CDR2 SVGAGI. The V and J ends lost 5 bases and 11 bases, in that order; junction bases with no gene match: 15.

The chain carries TRBV11-2 and TRBJ2-2; 7 positions agree with TRBD1. This CDR3 is 14 amino acids long. Germline V gene lookup returns CDR1 SGHAT and CDR2 FQNNGV. Germline trimming cut 2 bases from V and 7 bases from J; bases unmatched to any gene: 4. The CDR3 sequence is CASSLRGRVGELFF. In nucleotides, the CDR3 is TGTGCCAGCAGCTTAAGGGGGCGGGTCGGGGAGCTGTTTTTT.

The rearrangement uses TRBV6-1 and TRBJ1-5; D perhaps matches TRBD1 (5 bases). The germline V and J ends were trimmed by 5 bases and 4 bases, with 12 bases remaining between them. Germline V gene sequence: CDR1 MNHNS, CDR2 SASEGT. This CDR3 spans 14 amino acids. CDR3 residues: CASSSVGVNQPQHF. CDR3 nucleotides: TGTGCCAGCAGTTCCGTAGGGGTGAATCAGCCCCAGCATTTT.

The chain employs TRBV5-4 and TRBJ1-1; a weak D match, TRBD1 (6 bases). The CDR3 runs 15 residues. V lost 1 base and J 5 bases, leaving 15 bases between the germline ends. Germline values: CDR1 SGHNT, CDR2 YYREEE (reference sequence). The chain's CDR3 is CASSLSRTQGTEAFF. The CDR3 DNA reads TGTGCCAGCAGCTTGTCGCGGACTCAGGGGACTGAAGCTTTCTTT.

The rearrangement joins TRBV11-2 to TRBJ2-1, with 9 bases fitting TRBD2. Per the germline V gene, CDR1 is SGHAT and CDR2 is FQNNGV. This CDR3 spans 15 amino acids. Trimming took 6 bases from V and 13 from J; bases not matched to a gene: 16. CDR3 residues: CASSPPAAGGNLQFF. The CDR3, as DNA: TGTGCCAGCAGTCCCCCCGCGGCGGGGGGGAATCTTCAGTTCTTC.

This chain uses TRBV19 with TRBJ1-5; D might be TRBD1 (5 bases). V gave up 2 bases and J gave up 6 bases, with 14 bases separating them. The CDR3 extends over 15 amino acids. Per germline, CDR1 LNHDA and CDR2 SQIVND (reference sequence). The CDR3 loop reads CASSIKGRGSQPQHF. CDR3 sequence (DNA): TGTGCCAGTAGTATAAAGGGAAGGGGCTCTCAGCCCCAGCATTTT.

The V call is TRBV5-1, the J call TRBJ1-1; 10 bases are a match to TRBD1. The CDR3 is 17 amino acids. J was trimmed by 2 bases and V by 4 bases; bases with no gene match: 11. Germline lookup yields CDR1 SGHRS and CDR2 YFSETQ. CDR3 coding DNA: TGCGCCAGCAGCCCCAACCGGGACAGGGGTTTAAACACTGAAGCTTTCTTT. Translating it yields CASSPNRDRGLNTEAFF. Complete variable domain (other parts from reference TRBV5-1 and TRBJ1-1): KAGVTQTPRYLIKTRGQQVTLSCSPISGHRSVSWYQQTPGQGLQFLFEYFSETQRNKGNFPGRFSGRQFSNSRSEMNVSTLELGDSALYLCASSPNRDRGLNTEAFFGQGTRLTVV.

V is TRBV18 and J is TRBJ1-5; no clear D. Germline CDR1 is KGHSH and CDR2 is LQKENI. The ends were cut back, 3 bases at V and 5 bases at J, with 11 bases in the middle. The CDR3 runs 14 residues. DNA of the CDR3: TGTGCCAGCTCACCGTCCGGGTACGATCAGCCCCAGCATTTT. Residues: CASSPSGYDQPQHF.

The rearrangement uses TRBV18 and TRBJ1-5; maybe TRBD1 (5 bases). V lost 2 bases, J lost 6 bases, and 8 bases lay in between. CDR3 length equals 13 residues. Germline V gene lookup returns CDR1 KGHSH and CDR2 LQKENI. CDR3 protein: CASSPERGQPQHF. In DNA form, the CDR3 reads TGTGCCAGCTCACCAGAAAGGGGTCAGCCCCAGCATTTT.